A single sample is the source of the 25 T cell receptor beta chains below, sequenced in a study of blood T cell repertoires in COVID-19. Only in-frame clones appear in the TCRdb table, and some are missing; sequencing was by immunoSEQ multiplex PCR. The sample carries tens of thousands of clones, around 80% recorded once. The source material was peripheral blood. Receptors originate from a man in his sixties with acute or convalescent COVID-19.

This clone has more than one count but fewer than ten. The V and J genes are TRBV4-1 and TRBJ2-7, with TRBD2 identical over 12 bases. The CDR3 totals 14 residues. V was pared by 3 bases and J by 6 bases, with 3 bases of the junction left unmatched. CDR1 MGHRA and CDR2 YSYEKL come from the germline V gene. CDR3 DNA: TGCGCCAGCAGCCAGTCTAGCGGGGGGGCCGAGCAGTACTTC. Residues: CASSQSSGGAEQYF.

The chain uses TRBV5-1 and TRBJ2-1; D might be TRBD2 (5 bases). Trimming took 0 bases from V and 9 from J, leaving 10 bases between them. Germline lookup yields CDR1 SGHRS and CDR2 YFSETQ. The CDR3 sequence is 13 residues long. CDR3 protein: CASSLAVRGEQFF. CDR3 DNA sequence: TGCGCCAGCAGCTTGGCCGTTCGGGGTGAGCAGTTCTTC.

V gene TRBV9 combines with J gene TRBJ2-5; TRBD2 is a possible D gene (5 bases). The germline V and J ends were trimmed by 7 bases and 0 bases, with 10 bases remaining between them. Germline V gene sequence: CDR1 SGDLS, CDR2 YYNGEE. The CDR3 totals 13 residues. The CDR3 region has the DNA TGTGCCAGCGGAGCGGAAAACCAAGAGACCCAGTACTTC. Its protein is CASGAENQETQYF.

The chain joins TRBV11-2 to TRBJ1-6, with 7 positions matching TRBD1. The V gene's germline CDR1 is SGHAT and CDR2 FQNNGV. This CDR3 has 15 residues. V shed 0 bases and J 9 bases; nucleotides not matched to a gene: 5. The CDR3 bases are TGTGCCAGCAGCTTAGAGCCGACAGGGTCTTCACCCCTCCACTTT. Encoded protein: CASSLEPTGSSPLHF.

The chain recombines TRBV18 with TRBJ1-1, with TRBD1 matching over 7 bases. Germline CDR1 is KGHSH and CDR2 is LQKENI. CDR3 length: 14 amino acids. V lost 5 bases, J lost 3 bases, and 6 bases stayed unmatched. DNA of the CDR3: TGTGCCAGCTCAATCGCCAGGGGGGACACTGAAGCTTTCTTT. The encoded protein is CASSIARGDTEAFF. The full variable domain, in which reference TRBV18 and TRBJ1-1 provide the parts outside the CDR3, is NAGVMQNPRHLVRRRGQEARLRCSPMKGHSHVYWYRQLPEEGLKFMVYLQKENIIDESGMPKERFSAEFPKEGPSILRIQQVVRGDSAAYFCASSIARGDTEAFFGQGTRLTVV.

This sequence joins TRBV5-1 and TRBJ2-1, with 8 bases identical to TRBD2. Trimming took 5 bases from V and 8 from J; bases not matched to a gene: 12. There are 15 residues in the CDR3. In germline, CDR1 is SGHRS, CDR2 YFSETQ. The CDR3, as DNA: TGCGCCAGCAGTTCCAGCGGGGGTCCTTCGGATGAGCAGTTCTTC. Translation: CASSSSGGPSDEQFF. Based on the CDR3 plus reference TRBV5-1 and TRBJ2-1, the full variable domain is KAGVTQTPRYLIKTRGQQVTLSCSPISGHRSVSWYQQTPGQGLQFLFEYFSETQRNKGNFPGRFSGRQFSNSRSEMNVSTLELGDSALYLCASSSSGGPSDEQFFGPGTRLTVL.

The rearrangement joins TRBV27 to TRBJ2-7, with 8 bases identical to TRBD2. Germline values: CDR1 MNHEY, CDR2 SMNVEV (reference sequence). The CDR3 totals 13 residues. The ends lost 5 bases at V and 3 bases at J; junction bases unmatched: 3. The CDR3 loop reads CASSPAGGYEQYF. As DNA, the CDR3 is TGTGCCAGCAGTCCGGCGGGGGGCTACGAGCAGTACTTC.

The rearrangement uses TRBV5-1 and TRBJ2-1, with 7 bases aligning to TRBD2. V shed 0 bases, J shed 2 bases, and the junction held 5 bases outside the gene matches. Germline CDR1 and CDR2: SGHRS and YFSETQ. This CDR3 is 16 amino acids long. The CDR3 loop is CASSLEGGGPYNEQFF. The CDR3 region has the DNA TGCGCCAGCAGCTTGGAAGGCGGGGGACCCTACAATGAGCAGTTCTTC.

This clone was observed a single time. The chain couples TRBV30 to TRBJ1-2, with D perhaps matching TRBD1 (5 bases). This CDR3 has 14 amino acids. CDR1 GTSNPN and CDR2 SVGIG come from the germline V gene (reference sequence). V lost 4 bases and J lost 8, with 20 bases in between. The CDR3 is CAWTLWQGSGGYTF. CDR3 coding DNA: TGTGCCTGGACTTTGTGGCAGGGATCGGGCGGCTACACCTTC.

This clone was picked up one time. DNA for the CDR3: TGTGCCACCAGCAACTACGGACAGGGGGACAATGAGCAGTTCTTC. This translates into CATSNYGQGDNEQFF. The chain is built from TRBV24-1 and TRBJ2-1; 10 bases line up with TRBD1. The CDR3 is 15 amino acids. CDR1 is KGHDR, CDR2 SFDVKD, per germline. V lost 7 bases to trimming and J lost 5 bases; unmatched junction nucleotides: 7.

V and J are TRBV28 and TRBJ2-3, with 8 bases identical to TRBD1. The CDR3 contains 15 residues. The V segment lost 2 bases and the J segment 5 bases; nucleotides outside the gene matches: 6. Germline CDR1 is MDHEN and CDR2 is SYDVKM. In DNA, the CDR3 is TGTGCCAGCAGTTTACGACAGGGGTATAGAGATACGCAGTATTTT. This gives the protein CASSLRQGYRDTQYF.

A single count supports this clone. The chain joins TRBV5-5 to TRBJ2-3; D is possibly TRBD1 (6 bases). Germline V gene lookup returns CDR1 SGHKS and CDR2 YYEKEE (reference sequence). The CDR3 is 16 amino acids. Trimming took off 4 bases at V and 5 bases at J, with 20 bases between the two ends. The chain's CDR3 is CASSPYGTSTGDTQYF. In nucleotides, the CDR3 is TGTGCCAGCAGCCCATACGGGACATCGACTGGAGATACGCAGTATTTT.

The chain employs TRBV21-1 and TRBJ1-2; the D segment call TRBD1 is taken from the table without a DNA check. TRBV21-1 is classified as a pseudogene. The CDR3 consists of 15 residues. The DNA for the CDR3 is TGTGCCAGCACTCTAATCCGACAGGGGGCTGACGGCTACACCTTC. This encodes CASTLIRQGADGYTF.

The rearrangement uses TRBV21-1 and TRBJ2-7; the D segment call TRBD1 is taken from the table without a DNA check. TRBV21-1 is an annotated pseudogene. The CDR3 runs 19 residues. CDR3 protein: CASNRTGTGFSSRLSEQYF. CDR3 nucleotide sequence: TGTGCCAGCAACCGGACCGGGACAGGGTTCTCATCGCGTTTAAGCGAGCAGTACTTC.

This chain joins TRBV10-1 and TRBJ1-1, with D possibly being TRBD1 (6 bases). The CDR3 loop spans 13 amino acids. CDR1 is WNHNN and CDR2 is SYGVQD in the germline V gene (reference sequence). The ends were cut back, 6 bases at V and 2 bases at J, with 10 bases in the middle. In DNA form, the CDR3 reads TGCGCCAGCAGGGACAGACTAAACACTGAAGCTTTCTTT. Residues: CASRDRLNTEAFF.

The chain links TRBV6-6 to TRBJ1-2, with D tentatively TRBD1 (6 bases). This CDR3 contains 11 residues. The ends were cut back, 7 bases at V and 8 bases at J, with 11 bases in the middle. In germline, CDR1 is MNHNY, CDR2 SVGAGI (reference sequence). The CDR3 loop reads CASTPGQGYTF. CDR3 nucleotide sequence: TGTGCCAGCACTCCTGGACAGGGCTACACCTTC.

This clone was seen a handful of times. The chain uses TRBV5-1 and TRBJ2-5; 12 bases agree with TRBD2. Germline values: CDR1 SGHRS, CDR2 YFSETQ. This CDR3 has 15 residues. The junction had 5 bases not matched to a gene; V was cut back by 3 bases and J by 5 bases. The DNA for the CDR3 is TGCGCCAGCAGCTCGGGACTAGCGGGCATCGAGACCCAGTACTTC. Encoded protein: CASSSGLAGIETQYF. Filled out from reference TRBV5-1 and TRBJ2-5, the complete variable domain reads KAGVTQTPRYLIKTRGQQVTLSCSPISGHRSVSWYQQTPGQGLQFLFEYFSETQRNKGNFPGRFSGRQFSNSRSEMNVSTLELGDSALYLCASSSGLAGIETQYFGPGTRLLVL.

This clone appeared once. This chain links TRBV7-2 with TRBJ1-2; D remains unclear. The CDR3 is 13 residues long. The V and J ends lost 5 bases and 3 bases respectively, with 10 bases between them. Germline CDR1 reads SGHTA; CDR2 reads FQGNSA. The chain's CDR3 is CASSPMSYYGYTF. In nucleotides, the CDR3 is TGTGCCAGCAGCCCCATGAGTTACTATGGCTACACCTTC.

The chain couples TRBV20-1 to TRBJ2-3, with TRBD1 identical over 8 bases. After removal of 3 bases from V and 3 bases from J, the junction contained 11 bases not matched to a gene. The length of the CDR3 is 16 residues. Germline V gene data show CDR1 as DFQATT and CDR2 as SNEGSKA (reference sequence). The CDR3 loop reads CSASDRWTGKTDTQYF. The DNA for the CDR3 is TGCAGTGCTAGTGACCGTTGGACAGGGAAGACAGATACGCAGTATTTT.

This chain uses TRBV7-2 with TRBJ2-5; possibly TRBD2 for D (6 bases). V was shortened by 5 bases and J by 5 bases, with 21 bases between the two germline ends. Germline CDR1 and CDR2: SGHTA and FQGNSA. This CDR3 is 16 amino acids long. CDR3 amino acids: CASSPIPGFGGETQYF. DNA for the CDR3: TGTGCCAGCAGCCCAATCCCGGGATTTGGGGGGGAGACCCAGTACTTC.

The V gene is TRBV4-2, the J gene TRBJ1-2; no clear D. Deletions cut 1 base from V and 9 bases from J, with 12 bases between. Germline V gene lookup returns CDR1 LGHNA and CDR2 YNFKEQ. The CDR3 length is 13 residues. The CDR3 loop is CASSQGEPDSYTF. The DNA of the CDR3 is TGTGCCAGCAGCCAAGGAGAGCCCGATAGCTACACCTTC.

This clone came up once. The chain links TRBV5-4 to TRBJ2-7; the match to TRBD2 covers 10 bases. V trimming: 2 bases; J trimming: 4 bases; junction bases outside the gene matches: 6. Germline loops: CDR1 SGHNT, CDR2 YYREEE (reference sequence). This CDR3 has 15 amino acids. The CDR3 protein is CASSFATSGAYEQYF. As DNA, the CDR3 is TGTGCCAGCAGCTTCGCTACTAGCGGGGCGTACGAGCAGTACTTC.

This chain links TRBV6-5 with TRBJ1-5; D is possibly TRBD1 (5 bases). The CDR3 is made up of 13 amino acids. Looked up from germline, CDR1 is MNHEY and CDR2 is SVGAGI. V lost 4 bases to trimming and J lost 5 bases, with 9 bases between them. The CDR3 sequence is CASSSTAYQPQHF. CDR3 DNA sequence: TGTGCCAGCAGTTCGACAGCGTATCAGCCCCAGCATTTT.

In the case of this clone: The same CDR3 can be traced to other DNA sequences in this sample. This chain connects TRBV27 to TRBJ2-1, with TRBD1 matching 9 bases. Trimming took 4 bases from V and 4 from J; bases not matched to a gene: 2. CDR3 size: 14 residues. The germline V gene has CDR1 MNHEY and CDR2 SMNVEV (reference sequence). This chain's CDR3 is CASSSGTGYNEQFF. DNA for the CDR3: TGTGCCAGCAGTTCCGGGACAGGGTACAATGAGCAGTTCTTC.

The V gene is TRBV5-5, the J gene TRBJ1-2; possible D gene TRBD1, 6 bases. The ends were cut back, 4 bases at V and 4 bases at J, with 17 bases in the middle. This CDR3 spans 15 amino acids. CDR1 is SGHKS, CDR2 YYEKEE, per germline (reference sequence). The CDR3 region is CASSPTGRSGYGYTF. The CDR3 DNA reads TGTGCCAGCAGCCCCACAGGGCGTTCGGGCTATGGCTACACCTTC. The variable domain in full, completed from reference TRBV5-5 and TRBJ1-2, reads DAGVTQSPTHLIKTRGQQVTLRCSPISGHKSVSWYQQVLGQGPQFIFQYYEKEERGRGNFPDRFSARQFPNYSSELNVNALLLGDSALYLCASSPTGRSGYGYTFGSGTRLTVV.